The clone carrying this T cell receptor beta chain was observed many times. Arm-PCR with iRepertoire HTBI primers amplified the CDR3 regions for these TCR beta libraries. TCRdb fed the multiplex PCR reads into MiXCR, producing one record per CDR3 protein. The profile shows about 200,000 distinct CDR3 sequences, roughly 19% of them singletons. CDR3 length: 19 amino acids. The V gene's germline CDR1 is LNHDA and CDR2 SQIVND (reference sequence). J lost 4 bases, V lost 3 bases, and 18 bases had no gene match. The record originates from a study of regulatory T cells in long-lasting Graves disease. Time point indicated: newly diagnosed GD, antithyroid drugs for less than 3 months. Construction of the TCR library relied on RNA isolated from PBMCs. These data were likewise used in another study, on T cells in Graves' hyperthyroidism and ophthalmopathy.

Sequencing was performed on peripheral blood mononuclear cells (PBMCs), taken at new diagnosis, from a patient treated with antithyroid drugs. The source of this sequence is a woman in her twenties or thirties with Graves disease. The chain uses TRBV19 and TRBJ1-2, with 9 bases identical to TRBD1. CDR3 coding DNA: TGTGCCAGTAGTATGATCAGACCTGGCCGAGGACAGGGGAGCTATGGCTACACCTTC. This encodes CASSMIRPGRGQGSYGYTF.